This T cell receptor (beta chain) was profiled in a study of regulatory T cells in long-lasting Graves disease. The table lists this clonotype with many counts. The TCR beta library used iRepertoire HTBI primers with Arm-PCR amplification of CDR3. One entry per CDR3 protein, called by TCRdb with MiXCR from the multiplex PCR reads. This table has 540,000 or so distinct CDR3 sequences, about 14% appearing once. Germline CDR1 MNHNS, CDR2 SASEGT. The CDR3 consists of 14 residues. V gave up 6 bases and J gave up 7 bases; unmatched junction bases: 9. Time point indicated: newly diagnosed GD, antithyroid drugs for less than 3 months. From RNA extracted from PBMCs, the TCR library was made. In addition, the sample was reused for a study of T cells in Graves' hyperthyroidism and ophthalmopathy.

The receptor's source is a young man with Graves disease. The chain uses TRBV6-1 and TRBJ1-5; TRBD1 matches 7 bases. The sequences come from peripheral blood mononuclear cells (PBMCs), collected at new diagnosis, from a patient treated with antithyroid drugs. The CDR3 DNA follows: TGTGCCAGCAGCAAGGGACAGTCGGGACAGCCCCAGCATTTT. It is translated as CASSKGQSGQPQHF.